The 22 T cell receptor beta chains below were found in one sample sequenced in a study of blood T cells in healthy people across ages. With a J-beta primer mix and a sample-barcoded 5' primer, a second PCR ran roughly 6 to 12 cycles. TCRdb re-called the 5' RACE reads through MiXCR, storing one row per CDR3 protein. The table shows over 600,000 distinct CDR3 sequences, with about 46% occurring only once. Sequencing was carried out using blood. These receptors were collected from a man aged 80 or over in good health.

The chain combines TRBV5-1 with TRBJ1-2; no clear D gene. The CDR3 runs to 13 residues. Trimming removed 0 bases from V and 2 bases from J, with 5 bases in between. The V gene's germline CDR1 is SGHRS and CDR2 YFSETQ. The CDR3 DNA follows: TGCGCCAGCAGCTTGGGCGAGAACTATGGCTACACCTTC. Encoded protein: CASSLGENYGYTF.

J is TRBJ2-7 and V is TRBV20-1, with 10 bases matching TRBD1. J was trimmed by 2 bases and V by 5 bases; bases with no gene match: 6. The germline V gene encodes CDR1 DFQATT and CDR2 SNEGSKA (reference sequence). CDR3 length equals 14 residues. For the CDR3, the DNA is TGCAGTGCTCAAAGGACAGGGGGGGCCTACGAGCAGTACTTC. Protein sequence: CSAQRTGGAYEQYF.

The chain has TRBV10-2 and TRBJ2-7; D possibly corresponds to TRBD1 (6 bases). The V end lost 6 bases, the J end lost 5 bases, and 17 bases lay between the germline ends. Germline-derived CDR1 and CDR2 are WSHSY and SAAADI. This CDR3 has 14 amino acids. DNA for the CDR3: TGCGCCAGCAGAATGACAGGTGAATTCCACGAGCAGTACTTC. Protein sequence: CASRMTGEFHEQYF.

The rearrangement links TRBV11-3 to TRBJ2-1, with unresolved D. CDR1 SGHNT and CDR2 YENEEA come from the germline V gene. CDR3 length equals 15 residues. Trimming stripped 5 bases from V and 6 bases from J, with 17 bases between. The CDR3 spells CASSPRLGNLNEQFF. In DNA, the CDR3 is TGTGCCAGCAGCCCGCGCCTGGGGAACCTCAATGAGCAGTTCTTC.

The V and J genes are TRBV28 and TRBJ1-5; tentative D call: TRBD1 (6 bases). The CDR3 has 16 amino acids. Germline assignment: CDR1 MDHEN and CDR2 SYDVKM. V dropped 8 bases and J dropped 5 bases, with 22 bases sitting between them. The CDR3 loop reads CASRSGTRGNDQPQHF. DNA for the CDR3: TGTGCCAGCCGCTCCGGGACACGGGGGAACGATCAGCCCCAGCATTTT.

The sample holds a few counts of this clonotype. This chain connects TRBV30 to TRBJ2-3; D is undetermined. Trimming removed 3 bases at V and 4 bases at J, with 23 bases between. The CDR3 is made up of 17 amino acids. Germline V CDR1 and CDR2: GTSNPN, SVGIG (reference sequence). CDR3 bases: TGTGCCTGGAGGGCCCCCCATATTGGAGTAAGGCCAGATACGCAGTATTTT. It encodes CAWRAPHIGVRPDTQYF.

Note on this clonotype: This clone may be a read error of a much larger clone one base away. The chain combines TRBV28 with TRBJ2-3; 8 bases match TRBD2. The CDR3 loop spans 15 amino acids. Germline V lookup: CDR1 MDHEN, CDR2 SYDVKM. The J segment lost 6 bases and the V segment lost 8 bases, leaving 13 bases of the junction unmatched. CDR3 amino acids: CASGLIGREVDTQYF. The CDR3 DNA reads as TGTGCCAGCGGTCTTATCGGGAGGGAAGTTGATACGCAGTATTTT.

This sequence joins TRBV5-5 and TRBJ1-1; D unresolved. Trimming left V 0 bases short and J 1 base short, with 13 bases between. Germline V gene sequence: CDR1 SGHKS, CDR2 YYEKEE (reference sequence). CDR3 length: 16 amino acids. CDR3 DNA sequence: TGTGCCAGCAGCTTGGGCCGTGTGAGGGAGAACACTGAAGCTTTCTTT. It encodes CASSLGRVRENTEAFF. The full variable domain, in which reference TRBV5-5 and TRBJ1-1 provide the parts outside the CDR3, is DAGVTQSPTHLIKTRGQQVTLRCSPISGHKSVSWYQQVLGQGPQFIFQYYEKEERGRGNFPDRFSARQFPNYSSELNVNALLLGDSALYLCASSLGRVRENTEAFFGQGTRLTVV.

The sample holds a few counts of this clonotype. The chain employs TRBV5-1 and TRBJ2-1; 12 bases agree with TRBD2. The J call may be incorrect, as the DNA end agrees better with TRBJ2-7. This CDR3 is 18 amino acids long. In germline, CDR1 is SGHRS, CDR2 YFSETQ. The CDR3 sequence is CASSSRLAGESSYNEQYF. DNA of the CDR3: TGCGCCAGCAGCTCCCGACTAGCGGGAGAGAGCTCCTACAATGAGCAGTACTTC.

V is TRBV20-1 and J is TRBJ2-1; 9 bases are a match to TRBD2. CDR1 is DFQATT and CDR2 is SNEGSKA in the germline V gene (reference sequence). The junction had 4 bases not matched to a gene; V was cut back by 4 bases and J by 0 bases. This CDR3 is built from 15 residues. CDR3 loop: CSAKVLAGSYNEQFF. The CDR3 coding sequence is TGCAGTGCTAAGGTACTAGCGGGCTCCTACAATGAGCAGTTCTTC.

Note on this clonotype: It may be a read error: a sequence one base away is much more abundant. The chain's CDR3 is CASSPYYPGGSCEQYF. CDR3 DNA: TGTGCCAGCAGCCCATATTATCCGGGAGGCTCCTGCGAGCAGTACTTC. The chain recombines TRBV7-2 with TRBJ2-7, with 7 positions matching TRBD2. The CDR3 extends over 16 amino acids. CDR1 SGHTA and CDR2 FQGNSA come from the germline V gene.

The chain couples TRBV4-2 to TRBJ2-7, with 14 bases that match TRBD2. The germline gives CDR1 LGHNA, CDR2 YNFKEQ. V lost 4 bases to trimming and J lost 12 bases; unmatched junction nucleotides: 5. The CDR3 covers 13 residues. The CDR3 loop reads CASSPGTSGSSYF. In nucleotides, the CDR3 is TGTGCCAGCAGCCCCGGGACTAGCGGGAGTTCGTACTTC.

This clonotype was counted a few times. The CDR3 is CSARVPDRGAGEQYF. In DNA, the CDR3 is TGCAGTGCTAGAGTCCCGGACAGGGGAGCGGGAGAGCAGTACTTC. J is TRBJ2-7 and V is TRBV20-1; the match to TRBD1 covers 9 bases. V lost 1 base and J lost 7; bases outside the gene matches: 11. The CDR3 is 15 residues long. CDR1 is DFQATT and CDR2 is SNEGSKA in the germline V gene (reference sequence).

This sequence joins TRBV2 and TRBJ1-1; 8 nucleotides agree with TRBD1. CDR3 length: 15 amino acids. J gave up 4 bases and V 6 bases, and 10 bases lay outside the gene matches. The germline gives CDR1 SNHLY, CDR2 FYNNEI. CDR3 in amino acids: CASRRRQGSTTEAFF. Here the CDR3 DNA reads TGTGCCAGCAGGAGAAGACAGGGGTCCACCACTGAAGCTTTCTTT. The complete variable domain, with remaining parts taken from reference TRBV2 and TRBJ1-1, reads EPEVTQTPSHQVTQMGQEVILRCVPISNHLYFYWYRQILGQKVEFLVSFYNNEISEKSEIFDDQFSVERPDGSNFTLKIRSTKLEDSAMYFCASRRRQGSTTEAFFGQGTRLTVV.

CDR3 nucleotides: TGTGCCAGCAGCCAAGAGAGGAGACAACCCTACGAGCAGTACTTC. Translation gives CASSQERRQPYEQYF. This chain connects TRBV4-2 to TRBJ2-7; D not certain. V was cut by 0 bases and J by 2 bases, with 11 bases left in between. This CDR3 has 15 amino acids. Germline V gives CDR1 LGHNA, CDR2 YNFKEQ.

This clonotype was found a few times. V is TRBV12-3 or TRBV12-4 and J is TRBJ2-3; D call uncertain. The CDR3 is 13 residues long. V lost 6 bases and J lost 1, with 8 bases in between. The CDR3 nucleotides are TGTGCCAGCAGACGTGACGGCACAGATACGCAGTATTTT. Translation gives CASRRDGTDTQYF.

This chain joins TRBV11-2 and TRBJ2-3; 12 nucleotides line up with TRBD2. CDR1 SGHAT and CDR2 FQNNGV come from the germline V gene. CDR3 length: 17 residues. Unmatched junction bases numbered 7, after V lost 4 bases and J lost 2 bases. CDR3 sequence: CASSSRLAGELTDTQYF. The CDR3 coding sequence is TGTGCCAGCAGCTCCAGACTAGCGGGAGAGCTCACAGATACGCAGTATTTT.

This chain uses TRBV7-2 with TRBJ1-2; 8 bases line up with TRBD1. The CDR3 totals 15 residues. V gave up 0 bases and J gave up 8 bases; unmatched junction bases: 8. Germline V gene sequence: CDR1 SGHTA, CDR2 FQGNSA. CDR3 sequence reads: CASSLAFSRGQGYTF. The CDR3 region has the DNA TGTGCCAGCAGCTTAGCGTTCTCCAGGGGGCAGGGCTACACCTTC. The whole variable domain, remainder taken from reference TRBV7-2 and TRBJ1-2, is GAGVSQSPSNKVTEKGKDVELRCDPISGHTALYWYRQSLGQGLEFLIYFQGNSAPDKSGLPSDRFSAERTGGSVSTLTIQRTQQEDSAVYLCASSLAFSRGQGYTFGSGTRLTVV.

This clonotype was picked up many times. The J gene is TRBJ2-5, the V gene TRBV7-9; weak D call: TRBD1 (5 bases). Germline values: CDR1 SEHNR, CDR2 FQNEAQ (reference sequence). The CDR3 has 16 amino acids. Trimming stripped 4 bases from V and 5 bases from J, with 20 bases between. CDR3 in amino acids: CASSSRSQQGRETQYF. CDR3 sequence (DNA): TGTGCCAGCAGCTCGAGATCCCAGCAGGGTCGGGAGACCCAGTACTTC.

In regard to this clonotype: One base away lies a much larger clone, so this may be a sequencing read error. This sequence joins TRBV5-5 and TRBJ2-1; TRBD2 matches 8 bases. Looked up from germline, CDR1 is SGHKS and CDR2 is YYEKEE (reference sequence). V shed 0 bases, J shed 10 bases, and the junction held 9 bases outside the gene matches. CDR3 length: 15 amino acids. For the CDR3, the DNA is TGTGCCAGCAGCTTGGCAGCGGGAGCCGAGTACGAGCAGTTCTTC. Its protein is CASSLAAGAEYEQFF.

There are a few counts of this clonotype. The V and J genes are TRBV10-3 and TRBJ2-7; D remains ambiguous. The CDR3 is 15 amino acids. Trimming cost V 5 bases and J 7 bases, with 21 bases left between them. Germline CDR1 reads ENHRY; CDR2 reads SYGVKD. The CDR3 region is CAISSMIADGAEQYF. For the CDR3, the DNA is TGTGCCATCAGTAGTATGATAGCCGACGGTGCTGAGCAGTACTTC.

Concerning this clonotype itself: One end of the junction varies from germline; a read error may be responsible. The rearrangement joins TRBV2 to TRBJ1-1; D call uncertain. Germline CDR1 is SNHLY and CDR2 is FYNNEI. The CDR3 contains 14 residues. CDR3 region: CASSARFLNTEAFF. As DNA, the CDR3 is TGTGCCAGCAGTGCGCGTTTCCTGAACACCGAAGCTTTCTTT. The full variable domain, its missing parts supplied by reference TRBV2 and TRBJ1-1, is EPEVTQTPSHQVTQMGQEVILRCVPISNHLYFYWYRQILGQKVEFLVSFYNNEISEKSEIFDDQFSVERPDGSNFTLKIRSTKLEDSAMYFCASSARFLNTEAFFGQGTRLTVV.